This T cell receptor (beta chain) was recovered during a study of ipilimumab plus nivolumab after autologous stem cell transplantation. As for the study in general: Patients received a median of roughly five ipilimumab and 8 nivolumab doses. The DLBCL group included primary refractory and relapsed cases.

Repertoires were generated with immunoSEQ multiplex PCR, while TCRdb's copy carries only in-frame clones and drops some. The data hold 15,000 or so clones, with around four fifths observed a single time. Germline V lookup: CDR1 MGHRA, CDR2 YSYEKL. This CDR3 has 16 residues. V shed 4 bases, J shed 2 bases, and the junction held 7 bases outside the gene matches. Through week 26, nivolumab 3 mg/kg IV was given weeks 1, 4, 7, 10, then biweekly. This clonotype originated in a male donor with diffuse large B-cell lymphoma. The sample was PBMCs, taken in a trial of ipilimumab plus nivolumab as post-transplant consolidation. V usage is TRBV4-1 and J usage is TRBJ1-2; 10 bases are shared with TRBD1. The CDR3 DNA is TGCGCCAGCAGCCTACCATCGGGACAGGGGAACTATGGCTACACCTTC. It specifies CASSLPSGQGNYGYTF.